The 29 T cell receptor beta chains in this list originate from one sample, sequenced in a study of regulatory T cells in long-lasting Graves disease. Time point in this sample: newly diagnosed GD, antithyroid drugs for less than 3 months. Researchers made the TCR library from RNA that was extracted from PBMCs. TCR beta libraries were built with iRepertoire HTBI primers and Arm-PCR of CDR3 regions. TCRdb itself ran the multiplex PCR reads through MiXCR, one entry per CDR3 protein. The table records about 540,000 distinct CDR3 sequences, roughly 13% of them present only once. These sequences were also reported in another study, on T cells in Graves' hyperthyroidism and ophthalmopathy.

Specimen: peripheral blood mononuclear cells (PBMCs), collected at new diagnosis, from a patient treated with antithyroid drugs. The origin of the receptors is a young man with Graves disease.

There are many counts of this clonotype. This chain uses TRBV11-2 with TRBJ2-1, with D maybe TRBD2 (6 bases). V dropped 5 bases and J dropped 5 bases, with 16 bases sitting between them. Germline V gene lookup returns CDR1 SGHAT and CDR2 FQNNGV. This CDR3 comprises 15 residues. The CDR3, as DNA: TGTGCCAGCAGCCCCGGACTAATAAAGGACAATGAGCAGTTCTTC. Translating it yields CASSPGLIKDNEQFF.

As regards this clonotype: A read error likely explains this, since a far larger clone differs by one base. The chain uses TRBV12-3 or TRBV12-4 and TRBJ2-5; the match to TRBD2 covers 11 bases. Losses at the gene ends were 8 bases for V and 2 bases for J; bases not matched to a gene: 10. The CDR3 has 16 amino acids. The CDR3 DNA is TGTGCCAGCTTACCTGGACTAGCGGGCTCTCAAGAGACCCAGTACTTC. Residues: CASLPGLAGSQETQYF.

The table lists this clonotype with a few counts. The chain links TRBV18 to TRBJ1-2; D remains ambiguous. CDR3 length equals 13 residues. Germline CDR1 KGHSH, CDR2 LQKENI. The V gene lost 4 bases and the J gene lost 6 bases, with 12 bases spanning the gap. The CDR3 DNA is TGTGCCAGCTCACTGGTCCTTCAGGATGGCTACACCTTC. It codes for CASSLVLQDGYTF.

This clonotype has at least ten counts. The chain uses TRBV6-1 and TRBJ1-1, with no clear D. The CDR3 extends over 13 amino acids. Trimming stripped 7 bases from V and 5 bases from J, with 14 bases between. Germline assignment: CDR1 MNHNS and CDR2 SASEGT. Here the CDR3 DNA reads TGTGCCAGCACCTTTTCCCTTGGGACTGAAGCTTTCTTT. Translation: CASTFSLGTEAFF.

The rearrangement uses TRBV9 and TRBJ1-1; no firm D call. The CDR3 has 13 amino acids. Trimming removed 0 bases from V and 5 bases from J, with 8 bases in between. Germline V gene data show CDR1 as SGDLS and CDR2 as YYNGEE. CDR3 sequence reads: CASSVENWTEAFF. DNA for the CDR3: TGTGCCAGCAGCGTAGAAAACTGGACTGAAGCTTTCTTT.

This clonotype was seen at least ten times. J is TRBJ2-1 and V is TRBV10-3; D call uncertain. The CDR3 totals 15 residues. V lost 2 bases and J 0 bases, leaving 8 bases between the germline ends. The germline CDR1 and CDR2 sequences are ENHRY and SYGVKD. Written as DNA, the CDR3 is TGTGCCATCAGTGAGAGGTGGGGCTCCTACAATGAGCAGTTCTTC. This translates into CAISERWGSYNEQFF.

This clonotype has at least ten counts. This chain connects TRBV30 to TRBJ2-5; TRBD1 might be the D (5 bases). Trimming cost V 1 base and J 1 base, with 7 bases left between them. This CDR3 comprises 13 residues. The germline CDR1 and CDR2 sequences are GTSNPN and SVGIG (reference sequence). In DNA form, the CDR3 reads TGTGCCTGGAGTGGGACACCCCAAGAGACCCAGTACTTC. This gives the protein CAWSGTPQETQYF.

The chain recombines TRBV20-1 with TRBJ1-1; no definite D call. The CDR3 runs to 12 residues. With 6 bases removed from V and 4 bases from J, the gap between germline ends came to 12 bases. Germline V gene data show CDR1 as DFQATT and CDR2 as SNEGSKA (reference sequence). This CDR3 is CSAKAGVTEAFF. The CDR3 bases are TGCAGTGCCAAGGCCGGGGTCACTGAAGCTTTCTTT.

The rearrangement uses TRBV20-1 and TRBJ2-3; TRBD2 matches 11 bases. Germline-derived CDR1 and CDR2 are DFQATT and SNEGSKA (reference sequence). V was pared by 4 bases and J by 5 bases, with 17 bases of the junction left unmatched. This CDR3 is built from 18 residues. The CDR3 region has the DNA TGCAGTGCTAATAGGGGTTTAGCGGGAGGGCCGGGTGGAGATACGCAGTATTTT. This gives the protein CSANRGLAGGPGGDTQYF.

This clonotype occurred many times. The chain combines TRBV2 with TRBJ2-2; no definite D call. Germline-derived CDR1 and CDR2 are SNHLY and FYNNEI. The CDR3 sequence is 12 residues long. Between the trimmed V and J ends, which lost 2 bases and 14 bases, there was a span of 12 bases. The CDR3 sequence: CASSEPQVGLFF. The CDR3 coding sequence is TGTGCCAGCAGTGAACCCCAGGTCGGACTGTTTTTT.

The CDR3 loop reads CSARDSREVETQYF. DNA of the CDR3: TGCAGTGCTAGAGATTCGCGGGAGGTAGAGACCCAGTACTTC. This chain links TRBV20-1 with TRBJ2-5; 8 positions agree with TRBD2. V gave up 0 bases and J gave up 4 bases; unmatched junction bases: 4. This CDR3 contains 14 residues. Germline lookup yields CDR1 DFQATT and CDR2 SNEGSKA (reference sequence).

This clonotype was seen only a few times. The V gene is TRBV12-5, the J gene TRBJ2-5; 9 bases fit TRBD1. CDR1 and CDR2 from the germline V gene are LGHNT and FRNRAP. V shed 4 bases, J shed 1 base, and the junction held 10 bases outside the gene matches. The CDR3 is 17 amino acids. CDR3 bases: TGTGCTAGTGGTTGGATTTCCGGGACAGGGATCCAAGAGACCCAGTACTTC. Its translation is CASGWISGTGIQETQYF.

This clonotype was recorded many times. The chain uses TRBV12-3 or TRBV12-4 and TRBJ1-2, with D uncertain. The CDR3 has 16 residues. Trimming removed 6 bases at V and 5 bases at J, with 22 bases between. The CDR3 loop reads CASRPGEGRTPYGYTF. CDR3 nucleotides: TGTGCCAGCAGGCCCGGAGAGGGCAGAACTCCTTATGGCTACACCTTC.

This clonotype was recorded at least ten times. V is TRBV27 and J is TRBJ2-3; D might be TRBD2 (6 bases). The germline gives CDR1 MNHEY, CDR2 SMNVEV (reference sequence). Trimming cost V 11 bases and J 0 bases, with 15 bases left between them. The CDR3 runs to 14 residues. This CDR3 is CAAAGSTSTDTQYF. The CDR3, as DNA: TGTGCCGCCGCGGGGTCAACTAGCACAGATACGCAGTATTTT.

This clonotype was seen ten or more times. The chain links TRBV7-9 to TRBJ1-1; tentative D call: TRBD1 (6 bases). Germline V gives CDR1 SEHNR, CDR2 FQNEAQ (reference sequence). V lost 5 bases to trimming and J lost 6 bases, with 13 bases between them. The CDR3 covers 13 residues. CDR3 nucleotide sequence: TGTGCCAGCAGCCGGACAGCTTTCGCTGAAGCTTTCTTT. Amino acids: CASSRTAFAEAFF.

The table lists this clonotype with a count of one. The gene calls are TRBV6-5 and TRBJ2-2; D might be TRBD2 (6 bases). The CDR3 is made up of 15 amino acids. Germline assignment: CDR1 MNHEY and CDR2 SVGAGI. Trimming removed 0 bases from V and 6 bases from J, with 11 bases in between. CDR3 sequence (DNA): TGTGCCAGCAGTTACTCTCGCGGGAAGCCCGGGGAGCTGTTTTTT. Translation: CASSYSRGKPGELFF.

This clonotype was seen at least ten times. This chain connects TRBV7-2 to TRBJ2-7; D gene ambiguous. This CDR3 is built from 12 residues. Trimming pared 5 bases from V and 7 bases from J, leaving 12 bases between. Germline-derived CDR1 and CDR2 are SGHTA and FQGNSA. CDR3 sequence (DNA): TGTGCCAGCAGCCGTATTCCCGGAGAGCAGTACTTC. Its translation: CASSRIPGEQYF.

This sequence joins TRBV27 and TRBJ2-5; 9 bases are a match to TRBD2. V was pared by 2 bases and J by 4 bases, with 5 bases of the junction left unmatched. The CDR3 is 15 amino acids. Germline lookup yields CDR1 MNHEY and CDR2 SMNVEV (reference sequence). For the CDR3, the DNA is TGTGCCAGCAGTTTAACCGGACTAGCGACAGAGACCCAGTACTTC. Translated, it gives CASSLTGLATETQYF.

The chain employs TRBV13 and TRBJ2-2; 12 bases match TRBD2. The CDR3 runs 18 residues. With V trimmed by 5 bases and J by 4 bases, 11 bases remained unmatched. Germline V gene sequence: CDR1 PRHDT, CDR2 FYEKMQ (reference sequence). In DNA form, the CDR3 reads TGTGCCAGCAGCCCCAGGCGGGGACTAGCGGGCCCCACCGGGGAGCTGTTTTTT. Amino acid sequence: CASSPRRGLAGPTGELFF. Combining the CDR3 with reference TRBV13 and TRBJ2-2 gives the whole variable domain AAGVIQSPRHLIKEKRETATLKCYPIPRHDTVYWYQQGPGQDPQFLISFYEKMQSDKGSIPDRFSAQQFSDYHSELNMSSLELGDSALYFCASSPRRGLAGPTGELFFGEGSRLTVL.

The chain recombines TRBV27 with TRBJ1-5, with TRBD1 identical over 10 bases. CDR3 length: 16 residues. V gave up 7 bases and J gave up 0 bases; unmatched junction bases: 6. Germline V lookup: CDR1 MNHEY, CDR2 SMNVEV (reference sequence). CDR3 nucleotides: TGTGCCAGCACGGACAGGGGGGGGATTAGCAATCAGCCCCAGCATTTT. Translating gives CASTDRGGISNQPQHF.

The chain employs TRBV7-9 and TRBJ2-1; no firm D call. The length of the CDR3 is 18 residues. In germline, CDR1 is SEHNR, CDR2 FQNEAQ (reference sequence). The V end was cut by 5 bases, the J end by 2 bases, with 22 bases between. The CDR3 bases are TGTGCCAGCAGCCCACAAAGCCGGGTCCACCTACCCTACAATGAGCAGTTCTTC. It specifies CASSPQSRVHLPYNEQFF.

This clonotype has at least ten counts. The rearrangement uses TRBV28 and TRBJ1-4; D remains unclear. Germline V gene data show CDR1 as MDHEN and CDR2 as SYDVKM. The CDR3 extends over 15 amino acids. V dropped 6 bases and J dropped 8 bases, with 19 bases sitting between them. The CDR3 coding sequence is TGTGCCAGCAGACACCGGGCCCATGGCGACGAAAAACTGTTTTTT. Translation: CASRHRAHGDEKLFF.

This clonotype has ten or more counts. The genes are TRBV5-1 and TRBJ2-3; the match to TRBD2 covers 10 bases. This CDR3 has 17 residues. The germline CDR1 and CDR2 sequences are SGHRS and YFSETQ. Unmatched junction bases numbered 7, after V lost 0 bases and J lost 3 bases. The CDR3 reads CASSLAAAGGPTDTQYF. In nucleotides, the CDR3 is TGCGCCAGCAGCTTGGCGGCAGCGGGAGGGCCAACAGATACGCAGTATTTT.

The table lists this clonotype with many counts. The chain links TRBV20-1 to TRBJ1-1; 11 nucleotides align to TRBD1. V lost 6 bases and J lost 5; bases outside the gene matches: 2. There are 12 residues in the CDR3. Germline CDR1 is DFQATT and CDR2 is SNEGSKA (reference sequence). The CDR3 nucleotides are TGCAGTGCGGGGACAGGGGGGACTGAAGCTTTCTTT. Translation gives CSAGTGGTEAFF.

This clonotype appeared a few times. This chain uses TRBV5-1 with TRBJ1-2; D might be TRBD1 (5 bases). Germline values: CDR1 SGHRS, CDR2 YFSETQ. The V gene lost 2 bases and the J gene lost 6 bases, with 20 bases spanning the gap. The CDR3 is made up of 16 amino acids. The CDR3 coding sequence is TGCGCCAGCAGCTTAATGGGGCAGGCCGAAGGTAATGGCTACACCTTC. Translation: CASSLMGQAEGNGYTF.

The genes are TRBV28 and TRBJ2-5; TRBD1 agrees at 9 bases. V lost 6 bases and J lost 6; bases outside the gene matches: 5. This CDR3 spans 13 amino acids. CDR1 is MDHEN, CDR2 SYDVKM, per germline. The chain's CDR3 is CASRLGTGQTQYF. CDR3 nucleotide sequence: TGTGCCAGCAGACTCGGGACAGGGCAGACCCAGTACTTC.

This clonotype came up many times. The rearrangement links TRBV7-2 to TRBJ1-3, with D possibly being TRBD1 (5 bases). V shed 4 bases and J shed 4 bases, with 20 bases lying between them. CDR3 length equals 17 residues. The germline V gene has CDR1 SGHTA and CDR2 FQGNSA. The CDR3 reads CASSSTAGRSTGNTIYF. The CDR3 nucleotides read TGTGCCAGCAGCTCCACGGCAGGGCGGTCCACCGGAAACACCATATATTTT. Full variable domain (outside the CDR3, taken from reference TRBV7-2 and TRBJ1-3): GAGVSQSPSNKVTEKGKDVELRCDPISGHTALYWYRQSLGQGLEFLIYFQGNSAPDKSGLPSDRFSAERTGGSVSTLTIQRTQQEDSAVYLCASSSTAGRSTGNTIYFGEGSWLTVV.

The sample holds many counts of this clonotype. The J gene is TRBJ2-1, the V gene TRBV24-1, with 10 positions matching TRBD2. In germline, CDR1 is KGHDR, CDR2 SFDVKD. This CDR3 has 16 amino acids. V trimming: 0 bases; J trimming: 5 bases; junction bases outside the gene matches: 3. CDR3 sequence (DNA): TGTGCCACCAGTGATTTGACTAGCGGGATCCACAATGAGCAGTTCTTC. Its protein is CATSDLTSGIHNEQFF.

V gene TRBV20-1 combines with J gene TRBJ1-2; maybe TRBD1 (6 bases). The CDR3 covers 14 residues. The ends were cut back, 4 bases at V and 0 bases at J, with 12 bases in the middle. Germline V gene lookup returns CDR1 DFQATT and CDR2 SNEGSKA (reference sequence). CDR3 nucleotide sequence: TGCAGTGCTACCAATGGACAGCCTAACTATGGCTACACCTTC. The encoded protein is CSATNGQPNYGYTF.